These 31 T cell receptor beta chains came from one sample sequenced in a study of identical twins. Using its own MiXCR run on the 5' RACE reads, TCRdb lists one record per CDR3 protein. Of roughly 720,000 distinct CDR3 sequences listed, about 18% are singletons. The same data also contributed to another study, on T cells expressing NK-cell markers.

Source material: PBMCs. The receptor source for this set is a woman aged 18-29 years in good health.

The chain recombines TRBV7-2 with TRBJ1-5; D call uncertain. V lost 5 bases to trimming and J lost 7 bases, with 15 bases between them. The CDR3 sequence is 14 residues long. In germline, CDR1 is SGHTA, CDR2 FQGNSA. CDR3 bases: TGTGCCAGCAGCCCTAATATAGGCGGCCAGCCCCAGCATTTT. Its protein product is CASSPNIGGQPQHF. The variable domain in full, with the rest retrieved from reference TRBV7-2 and TRBJ1-5, is GAGVSQSPSNKVTEKGKDVELRCDPISGHTALYWYRQSLGQGLEFLIYFQGNSAPDKSGLPSDRFSAERTGGSVSTLTIQRTQQEDSAVYLCASSPNIGGQPQHFGDGTRLSIL.

The J gene is TRBJ2-1, the V gene TRBV20-1, with D possibly TRBD2 on 5 matching bases. The CDR3 has 13 amino acids. The V end lost 8 bases, the J end lost 4 bases, and 15 bases lay between the germline ends. Germline V gene sequence: CDR1 DFQATT, CDR2 SNEGSKA (reference sequence). The CDR3 loop reads CSTKTTTYNEQFF. CDR3 sequence (DNA): TGCAGTACAAAGACTACAACTTACAATGAGCAGTTCTTC.

This clonotype showed up just a few times. The V gene is TRBV6-1, the J gene TRBJ2-7; no firm D call. V dropped 5 bases and J dropped 1 base, with 15 bases sitting between them. CDR3 length equals 15 residues. CDR1 and CDR2 from the germline V gene are MNHNS and SASEGT. The CDR3 here is CASSQLLTGSYEQYF. CDR3 nucleotide sequence: TGTGCCAGCAGTCAGCTCTTGACGGGTTCCTACGAGCAGTACTTC.

Only a few counts were recorded for this clonotype. This chain joins TRBV12-3 or TRBV12-4 and TRBJ1-2, with TRBD1 as a possible D gene (5 bases). The CDR3 spans 13 residues. Trimming cost V 7 bases and J 3 bases, with 12 bases left between them. CDR3 nucleotide sequence: TGTGCCAGCACCGTTCAGGGATACTATGGCTACACCTTC. Its translation is CASTVQGYYGYTF.

This clonotype was seen only a few times. This chain joins TRBV7-2 and TRBJ1-5; no clear D gene. V was cut by 3 bases and J by 0 bases, with 9 bases left in between. This CDR3 contains 15 residues. Per the germline V gene, CDR1 is SGHTA and CDR2 is FQGNSA. CDR3 nucleotide sequence: TGTGCCAGCAGCTTTCGGTCGGATAGCAATCAGCCCCAGCATTTT. Amino acids: CASSFRSDSNQPQHF.

In its sample, this clonotype was seen many times. The rearrangement uses TRBV15 and TRBJ1-4; 7 nucleotides match TRBD1. The V segment lost 5 bases and the J segment 1 base; nucleotides outside the gene matches: 4. Germline V CDR1 and CDR2: LNHNV, YYDKDF (reference sequence). This CDR3 is 15 amino acids long. The CDR3 is CATSGNRGTNEKLFF. The CDR3 coding sequence is TGTGCCACCAGCGGGAACAGGGGAACTAATGAAAAACTGTTTTTT.

This chain links TRBV5-1 with TRBJ1-1; TRBD1 aligns across 9 bases. The CDR3 spans 14 residues. CDR1 SGHRS and CDR2 YFSETQ come from the germline V gene. V trimming: 4 bases; J trimming: 7 bases; junction bases outside the gene matches: 8. CDR3 region: CASSLLGQGGEAFF. In DNA form, the CDR3 reads TGCGCCAGCAGCCTATTGGGACAGGGAGGTGAAGCTTTCTTT.

There are many counts of this clonotype. The chain couples TRBV20-1 to TRBJ2-7, with D unclear. Trimming stripped 1 base from V and 0 bases from J, with 13 bases between. The CDR3 runs to 15 residues. Per the germline V gene, CDR1 is DFQATT and CDR2 is SNEGSKA (reference sequence). This CDR3 is CSARGGFYDSYEQYF. The CDR3 DNA follows: TGCAGTGCTAGAGGTGGCTTCTATGACTCCTACGAGCAGTACTTC.

V gene TRBV6-1 combines with J gene TRBJ2-6, with 9 positions matching TRBD1. V trimming: 7 bases; J trimming: 0 bases; junction bases outside the gene matches: 7. Germline assignment: CDR1 MNHNS and CDR2 SASEGT. There are 17 residues in the CDR3. The CDR3 region is CASIPGQGTSGANVLTF. The CDR3 bases are TGTGCCAGCATCCCGGGACAGGGAACCTCTGGGGCCAACGTCCTGACTTTC.

This clonotype was seen a handful of times. The J gene is TRBJ1-2, the V gene TRBV12-3 or TRBV12-4, with D uncertain. Trimming stripped 6 bases from V and 2 bases from J, with 10 bases between. There are 13 residues in the CDR3. The CDR3 sequence is CASRERGNYGYTF. The CDR3 coding sequence is TGTGCCAGCAGAGAACGCGGAAACTATGGCTACACCTTC.

The V call is TRBV9, the J call TRBJ2-2; D remains ambiguous. The CDR3 spans 13 residues. Germline lookup yields CDR1 SGDLS and CDR2 YYNGEE. Trimming left V 0 bases short and J 7 bases short, with 7 bases between. CDR3 protein: CASSVVGFGELFF. The CDR3 nucleotides are TGTGCCAGCAGCGTAGTGGGGTTCGGGGAGCTGTTTTTT.

This sequence joins TRBV12-3 or TRBV12-4 and TRBJ1-1; D not certain. The CDR3 runs to 11 residues. The germline V and J ends were trimmed by 3 bases and 9 bases, with 8 bases remaining between them. The DNA for the CDR3 is TGTGCCAGCAGTTTTGGAGGGAAAGCTTTCTTT. It encodes CASSFGGKAFF.

The V gene is TRBV20-1, the J gene TRBJ2-7, with 10 bases identical to TRBD2. CDR3 length equals 14 residues. Germline V gene data show CDR1 as DFQATT and CDR2 as SNEGSKA (reference sequence). With V trimmed by 5 bases and J by 4 bases, 8 bases remained unmatched. The CDR3: CSAHGLAEGYEQYF. The CDR3 DNA follows: TGCAGTGCTCACGGACTAGCGGAGGGATACGAGCAGTACTTC.

This clonotype was found a few times. The chain is built from TRBV6-1 and TRBJ1-1; D unclear. CDR3 length: 14 amino acids. Per germline, CDR1 MNHNS and CDR2 SASEGT. The V end lost 1 base, the J end lost 4 bases, and 10 bases lay between the germline ends. This CDR3 is CASSEGVGGTEAFF. CDR3 DNA sequence: TGTGCCAGCAGTGAAGGGGTGGGAGGCACTGAAGCTTTCTTT.

This clonotype occurred a few times. The chain links TRBV7-9 to TRBJ2-7, with D perhaps matching TRBD2 (6 bases). CDR1 and CDR2 (germline): SEHNR, FQNEAQ (reference sequence). The CDR3 runs to 14 residues. The germline V and J ends were trimmed by 2 bases and 2 bases, with 10 bases remaining between them. CDR3 nucleotide sequence: TGTGCCAGCAGCTTAAACCAGCGGGCCTACGAGCAGTACTTC. Protein: CASSLNQRAYEQYF.

This clonotype was counted ten times or more. The chain combines TRBV27 with TRBJ2-6; 8 bases line up with TRBD1. Germline CDR1 reads MNHEY; CDR2 reads SMNVEV (reference sequence). The CDR3 sequence is 19 residues long. Trimming at V came to 2 bases and at J to 0 bases, leaving 9 bases not matched to a gene. CDR3 region: CASSLMSTGAYSGANVLTF. The CDR3, as DNA: TGTGCCAGCAGTTTAATGTCGACAGGGGCCTACTCTGGGGCCAACGTCCTGACTTTC. The full variable domain, in which reference TRBV27 and TRBJ2-6 provide the parts outside the CDR3, is EAQVTQNPRYLITVTGKKLTVTCSQNMNHEYMSWYRQDPGLGLRQIYYSMNVEVTDKGDVPEGYKVSRKEKRNFPLILESPSPNQTSLYFCASSLMSTGAYSGANVLTFGAGSRLTVL.

V and J are TRBV5-1 and TRBJ2-5; TRBD1 aligns across 7 bases. This CDR3 has 15 amino acids. J was trimmed by 3 bases and V by 5 bases; bases with no gene match: 10. Germline V gene data show CDR1 as SGHRS and CDR2 as YFSETQ. The CDR3 region is CASRYAPDREETQYF. The CDR3 DNA follows: TGCGCCAGCAGGTACGCCCCAGACAGGGAAGAGACCCAGTACTTC.

This chain joins TRBV16 and TRBJ2-7, with D possibly matching TRBD1 (6 bases). Trimming took off 4 bases at V and 5 bases at J, with 15 bases between the two ends. Germline V gene data show CDR1 as KGHSY and CDR2 as FQNENV. The CDR3 runs 14 residues. The CDR3 region has the DNA TGTGCCAGCAGCCGTTGGGACATGGTGAACGAGCAGTACTTC. It is translated as CASSRWDMVNEQYF.

The V gene is TRBV10-3, the J gene TRBJ2-1; a possible D gene is TRBD2 (6 bases). The CDR3 loop spans 14 amino acids. Germline assignment: CDR1 ENHRY and CDR2 SYGVKD. V dropped 3 bases and J dropped 4 bases, with 10 bases sitting between them. The CDR3 region is CAISEISGYNEQFF. The CDR3 nucleotides read TGTGCCATCAGTGAAATCAGCGGGTACAATGAGCAGTTCTTC.

The DNA for the CDR3 is TGTGCCAGCAGCGCTGACAGGGTCGTTGGCTACACCTTC. The encoded protein is CASSADRVVGYTF. This chain joins TRBV11-2 and TRBJ1-2; 7 nucleotides match TRBD1. Germline CDR1 is SGHAT and CDR2 is FQNNGV. After removal of 5 bases from V and 7 bases from J, the junction contained 7 bases not matched to a gene. This CDR3 contains 13 residues.

This rearrangement joins TRBV5-5 to TRBJ2-2, with a tentative D call TRBD1 (5 bases). Germline values: CDR1 SGHKS, CDR2 YYEKEE (reference sequence). Trimming stripped 3 bases from V and 7 bases from J, with 16 bases between. CDR3 size: 15 residues. The DNA of the CDR3 is TGTGCCAGCAGCTCCATAGGGGTTCTGGGCGGGGAGCTGTTTTTT. It translates to CASSSIGVLGGELFF.

The V gene is TRBV7-2, the J gene TRBJ2-1; 10 bases match TRBD2. The length of the CDR3 is 15 residues. Germline assignment: CDR1 SGHTA and CDR2 FQGNSA. V was pared by 5 bases and J by 8 bases, with 9 bases of the junction left unmatched. CDR3 DNA sequence: TGTGCCAGCAGCCTGCAGCGGGGGGGCCCCCATGAGCAGTTCTTC. Amino acid sequence: CASSLQRGGPHEQFF. Drawing the rest from reference TRBV7-2 and TRBJ2-1, the complete variable domain is GAGVSQSPSNKVTEKGKDVELRCDPISGHTALYWYRQSLGQGLEFLIYFQGNSAPDKSGLPSDRFSAERTGGSVSTLTIQRTQQEDSAVYLCASSLQRGGPHEQFFGPGTRLTVL.

This clonotype has a handful of counts. The chain couples TRBV5-1 to TRBJ2-5, with 7 bases identical to TRBD2. V trimming: 2 bases; J trimming: 5 bases; junction bases outside the gene matches: 6. The germline gives CDR1 SGHRS, CDR2 YFSETQ. The CDR3 runs 14 residues. The DNA of the CDR3 is TGCGCCAGCAGCTTTACGGGGGGATGGGAGACCCAGTACTTC. It codes for CASSFTGGWETQYF.

This chain uses TRBV5-1 with TRBJ2-7; D not resolved. Trimming shortened V by 0 bases and J by 3 bases, and 10 bases separated the two germline ends. The CDR3 sequence is 14 residues long. CDR1 and CDR2 (germline): SGHRS, YFSETQ. The CDR3 DNA follows: TGCGCCAGCAGCTTGGTCCAGGCCGACTACGAGCAGTACTTC. Residues: CASSLVQADYEQYF.

This clonotype was picked up many times. J is TRBJ2-7 and V is TRBV12-3 or TRBV12-4; no clear D. The CDR3 loop spans 14 amino acids. Trimming took 4 bases from V and 2 from J, leaving 12 bases between them. CDR3 sequence reads: CASSSPRSPYEQYF. For the CDR3, the DNA is TGTGCCAGCAGTTCACCGAGGTCCCCCTACGAGCAGTACTTC.

This clonotype was picked up many times. The chain employs TRBV12-3 or TRBV12-4 and TRBJ2-3; D not certain. The CDR3 has 15 amino acids. V was pared by 0 bases and J by 4 bases, with 11 bases between. The CDR3 region has the DNA TGTGCCAGCAGTTTAGCGCAGGCTAGTCCAGATACGCAGTATTTT. This encodes CASSLAQASPDTQYF.

The V call is TRBV20-1, the J call TRBJ1-6, with D unclear. Germline CDR1 DFQATT, CDR2 SNEGSKA (reference sequence). The length of the CDR3 is 15 residues. V lost 1 base and J 7 bases, leaving 14 bases between the germline ends. The CDR3 DNA sequence: TGCAGTGCTAGAGGGAGAGGGCTTGACAATTCACCCCTCCACTTT. As protein: CSARGRGLDNSPLHF.

The chain uses TRBV2 and TRBJ2-1; D is unclear. CDR1 SNHLY and CDR2 FYNNEI come from the germline V gene. This CDR3 region has 13 residues. The germline V and J ends were trimmed by 1 base and 4 bases, with 5 bases remaining between them. The CDR3 DNA sequence: TGTGCCAGCAGTGAAGGCGAGTACAATGAGCAGTTCTTC. This sequence encodes CASSEGEYNEQFF. The complete variable domain, with remaining parts taken from reference TRBV2 and TRBJ2-1, reads EPEVTQTPSHQVTQMGQEVILRCVPISNHLYFYWYRQILGQKVEFLVSFYNNEISEKSEIFDDQFSVERPDGSNFTLKIRSTKLEDSAMYFCASSEGEYNEQFFGPGTRLTVL.

V is TRBV7-9 and J is TRBJ2-1; D remains unclear. Germline loops: CDR1 SEHNR, CDR2 FQNEAQ (reference sequence). The CDR3 has 15 residues. The V end lost 6 bases, the J end lost 6 bases, and 18 bases lay between the germline ends. The DNA of the CDR3 is TGTGCCAGCAGACGCTCTGGCAAGGGTGTCAATGAGCAGTTCTTC. Its translation: CASRRSGKGVNEQFF.

This clonotype turned up a few times. The rearrangement uses TRBV20-1 and TRBJ2-5; D possibly uses TRBD1 or TRBD2 (6 bases each). Trimming shortened V by 4 bases and J by 4 bases, and 10 bases separated the two germline ends. This CDR3 has 12 amino acids. Looked up from germline, CDR1 is DFQATT and CDR2 is SNEGSKA (reference sequence). The CDR3: CSAIRGRETQYF. The CDR3, as DNA: TGCAGTGCTATCCGGGGGCGAGAGACCCAGTACTTC.

The genes are TRBV20-1 and TRBJ2-2; D gene ambiguous. The CDR3 is made up of 13 amino acids. V was trimmed by 3 bases and J by 2 bases, leaving 7 bases between them. Germline loops: CDR1 DFQATT, CDR2 SNEGSKA (reference sequence). The CDR3 DNA follows: TGCAGTGCTAGTTTCATTAACACCGGGGAGCTGTTTTTT. It translates to CSASFINTGELFF.